The clone carrying this T cell receptor beta chain was counted ten times or more. No antigen is known for it. This sample was taken from a study of T-cell reconstitution after alpha-beta-depleted transplantation in children. Study results and limitations: Reported findings indicate that, about two months after transplant, alpha-beta T cells came from several hundred expanded clones, which were derived from non-depleted graft cells. Fresh T-cell production supplied most of the T-cell counts and diversity seen one year after transplant.

Unique molecular identifiers were incorporated into the prepared TCRbeta library. One entry per CDR3 protein, called by TCRdb with MiXCR from the PCR reads. The sample carries tens of thousands of distinct CDR3 sequences, roughly 4.5% recorded once. The CDR3 totals 16 residues. Trimming pared 6 bases from V and 0 bases from J, leaving 15 bases between. Germline-derived CDR1 and CDR2 are SNHLY and FYNNEI. The material was PBMCs, mostly from graft donor cells, obtained 180 days after TCRalphabeta/CD19-depleted stem cell transplant. This receptor was taken from a boy less than two years old who had a stem cell transplant for acute myeloid leukemia, so the T cells may come from the graft donor. The chain employs TRBV2 and TRBJ1-3, with D perhaps matching TRBD1 (5 bases). CDR3 region: CASRLTEVVSGNTIYF. Here the CDR3 DNA reads TGTGCCAGCAGACTGACAGAGGTTGTCTCTGGAAACACCATATATTTT.